The next 30 T cell receptor beta chains were all read from a single sample in a study of CD8 T cells in ankylosing spondylitis. The study's findings and limits: A motif of eight or nine highly homologous TCR beta variants was seen as apparently characteristic of ankylosing spondylitis blood.

These receptors have no identified antigens. A single record per CDR3 protein comes from TCRdb applying MiXCR to the 5' RACE reads. This table holds 450,000 to 550,000 distinct CDR3 sequences, approximately 5.3% found once. Sequencing was performed on blood, either unsorted or a sorted T cell fraction (not recorded which). All receptors come from a male donor with ankylosing spondylitis.

This clonotype came up many times. This rearrangement joins TRBV29-1 to TRBJ1-2; no reliable D call. V was pared by 4 bases and J by 1 base, with 7 bases between. The CDR3 covers 12 residues. Germline V lookup: CDR1 SQVTM, CDR2 ANQGSEA. As DNA, the CDR3 is TGCAGCGTTGTGGCAGTTAACTATGGCTACACCTTC. This codes for CSVVAVNYGYTF.

This clonotype was picked up many times. The V call is TRBV12-3 or TRBV12-4, the J call TRBJ2-5; a possible D gene is TRBD2 (5 bases). CDR3 length equals 13 residues. V shed 6 bases and J shed 1 base, with 9 bases lying between them. The CDR3: CASRSGGQETQYF. The CDR3 DNA is TGTGCCAGCAGGAGTGGAGGCCAAGAGACCCAGTACTTC.

This clonotype was counted at least ten times. The chain employs TRBV10-3 and TRBJ1-2, with 9 bases identical to TRBD1. The CDR3 runs to 13 residues. Germline V gene lookup returns CDR1 ENHRY and CDR2 SYGVKD. V was clipped by 7 bases and J by 2 bases; unmatched bases: 2. The CDR3 sequence is CAINGQGNYGYTF. In nucleotides, the CDR3 is TGTGCCATCAATGGACAGGGGAACTATGGCTACACCTTC.

V and J are TRBV7-2 and TRBJ2-5; 7 bases are a match to TRBD1. CDR3 length: 15 amino acids. Germline V gene sequence: CDR1 SGHTA, CDR2 FQGNSA. The ends lost 1 base at V and 5 bases at J; junction bases unmatched: 7. The CDR3 sequence is CASSLVGNRGETQYF. The DNA of the CDR3 is TGTGCCAGCAGCTTAGTGGGCAACAGGGGTGAGACCCAGTACTTC.

This clonotype has at least ten counts. The chain carries TRBV12-3 or TRBV12-4 and TRBJ1-2; D not resolved. Trimming shortened V by 6 bases and J by 5 bases, and 10 bases separated the two germline ends. The CDR3 is 12 amino acids. CDR3 sequence reads: CASSPPLYGYTF. CDR3 sequence (DNA): TGTGCCAGCAGCCCCCCCCTTTATGGCTACACCTTC.

At least ten counts were recorded for this clonotype. This chain connects TRBV10-3 to TRBJ2-5; 9 bases are shared with TRBD2. CDR1 and CDR2 from the germline V gene are ENHRY and SYGVKD. J was trimmed by 2 bases and V by 7 bases; bases with no gene match: 8. CDR3 length: 15 residues. The DNA for the CDR3 is TGTGCCATCACCCGGAGTCTAGCGGGGCAAGAGACCCAGTACTTC. This gives the protein CAITRSLAGQETQYF.

This clonotype was observed at least ten times. The chain carries TRBV12-3 or TRBV12-4 and TRBJ1-1; D is unclear. V was cut by 6 bases and J by 10 bases, with 18 bases left in between. The CDR3 runs to 13 residues. CDR3 residues: CASRLVDIDGAFF. The CDR3 DNA sequence: TGTGCCAGCAGACTAGTAGACATCGACGGAGCTTTCTTT.

This clonotype was detected a few times. The chain recombines TRBV6-1 with TRBJ2-7; 13 nucleotides line up with TRBD2. The CDR3 sequence is 13 residues long. The trim removed 8 bases at V and 7 bases at J, leaving 5 bases unmatched. The germline gives CDR1 MNHNS, CDR2 SASEGT. The CDR3 protein is CASGLAGVGEQYF. The CDR3 DNA follows: TGTGCCAGCGGACTAGCGGGAGTGGGTGAGCAGTACTTC.

This clonotype was found many times. The J gene is TRBJ1-1, the V gene TRBV6-5, with D tentatively TRBD1 (5 bases). Per germline, CDR1 MNHEY and CDR2 SVGAGI. V dropped 4 bases and J dropped 7 bases, with 13 bases sitting between them. The CDR3 sequence is 13 residues long. This CDR3 is CASSLGHGDEAFF. The CDR3 DNA follows: TGTGCCAGCAGTTTAGGACATGGGGATGAAGCTTTCTTT.

The chain links TRBV29-1 to TRBJ2-1; weak D call: TRBD2 (5 bases). This CDR3 has 12 amino acids. The germline V and J ends were trimmed by 3 bases and 12 bases, with 15 bases remaining between them. CDR1 is SQVTM, CDR2 ANQGSEA, per germline. CDR3 DNA: TGCAGCGTTGATATTAGCGACTGGGTGCAGTTCTTC. It yields the protein CSVDISDWVQFF.

This clonotype was picked up many times. The rearrangement links TRBV4-2 to TRBJ1-1; 9 bases are a match to TRBD1. The ends lost 3 bases at V and 6 bases at J; junction bases unmatched: 2. The germline gives CDR1 LGHNA, CDR2 YNFKEQ. The CDR3 length is 13 residues. CDR3 coding DNA: TGTGCCAGCAGCCAGGGACAGGGACCTGAAGCTTTCTTT. Translating it yields CASSQGQGPEAFF.

J is TRBJ2-3 and V is TRBV5-1, with 9 bases that match TRBD1. The CDR3 totals 16 residues. Germline trimming cut 4 bases from V and 4 bases from J; bases unmatched to any gene: 10. In germline, CDR1 is SGHRS, CDR2 YFSETQ. For the CDR3, the DNA is TGCGCCAGCAGCCTTACCGGGACAGGGACCGCAGATACGCAGTATTTT. This translates into CASSLTGTGTADTQYF.

This clonotype showed up many times. V gene TRBV5-6 combines with J gene TRBJ2-7; D might be TRBD2 (6 bases). CDR3 length: 16 amino acids. V lost 3 bases and J 3 bases, leaving 19 bases between the germline ends. From germline, CDR1 is SGHDT and CDR2 YYEEEE. CDR3 DNA: TGTGCCAGCAGCTCCCTCGGCGGGACGCATTTCTACGAGCAGTACTTC. This codes for CASSSLGGTHFYEQYF.

V and J are TRBV11-2 and TRBJ2-5; D is possibly TRBD1 or TRBD2 (5 bases each). Per germline, CDR1 SGHAT and CDR2 FQNNGV. The V and J ends lost 5 bases and 2 bases respectively, with 18 bases between them. The CDR3 spans 16 residues. The CDR3 is CASSVAGGIEQETQYF. CDR3 nucleotide sequence: TGTGCCAGCAGCGTCGCTGGGGGAATTGAACAAGAGACCCAGTACTTC.

The chain carries TRBV29-1 and TRBJ2-7, with D tentatively TRBD1 or TRBD2 (5 bases each). The CDR3 covers 12 residues. Germline V gene data show CDR1 as SQVTM and CDR2 as ANQGSEA. V gave up 6 bases and J gave up 2 bases, with 11 bases separating them. Here the CDR3 reads CSVGAATYEQYF. The CDR3 DNA reads as TGCAGCGTCGGGGCCGCTACCTACGAGCAGTACTTC.

This clonotype came up many times. This chain connects TRBV6-2 or TRBV6-3 to TRBJ2-7; TRBD1 matches at 9 bases. Germline-derived CDR1 and CDR2 are MNHEY and SVGEGT. The J segment lost 2 bases and the V segment lost 0 bases, leaving 2 bases of the junction unmatched. This CDR3 has 15 residues. CDR3 in amino acids: CASSYSRTGAYEQYF. CDR3 nucleotide sequence: TGTGCCAGCAGTTACTCCCGGACAGGGGCCTACGAGCAGTACTTC.

This clonotype was detected many times. The V call is TRBV15, the J call TRBJ1-6, with D unclear. The germline gives CDR1 LNHNV, CDR2 YYDKDF (reference sequence). The V gene lost 5 bases and the J gene lost 8 bases, with 7 bases spanning the gap. The CDR3 spans 12 residues. The DNA for the CDR3 is TGTGCCACCAGCGGGAGGGATTCACCCCTCCACTTT. Translated: CATSGRDSPLHF.

This clonotype was recorded many times. The rearrangement uses TRBV10-3 and TRBJ2-2; 7 nucleotides match TRBD1. With V trimmed by 5 bases and J by 3 bases, 3 bases remained unmatched. Germline lookup yields CDR1 ENHRY and CDR2 SYGVKD. The CDR3 runs to 14 residues. The CDR3 DNA sequence: TGTGCCATCAGTTGGACAGGCTACACCGGGGAGCTGTTTTTT. Protein product: CAISWTGYTGELFF.

This clonotype was seen ten or more times. This chain uses TRBV3-1 with TRBJ1-2; D may be TRBD1 (6 bases). Trimming cost V 4 bases and J 8 bases, with 17 bases left between them. CDR1 is LGHDT, CDR2 YNNKEL, per germline (reference sequence). The CDR3 length is 14 residues. In DNA, the CDR3 is TGTGCCAGCAGCCCAACCCAGGGGAGAATCGGCTACACCTTC. It is translated as CASSPTQGRIGYTF.

This clonotype was observed many times. The genes are TRBV4-2 and TRBJ2-3; the D gene is possibly TRBD2 (6 bases). V dropped 1 base and J dropped 2 bases, with 13 bases sitting between them. The CDR3 is 16 residues long. Germline loops: CDR1 LGHNA, CDR2 YNFKEQ. The CDR3 loop reads CASSQGAGIPTDTQYF. DNA for the CDR3: TGTGCCAGCAGCCAAGGAGCGGGCATTCCCACAGATACGCAGTATTTT.

This clonotype was seen many times. CDR3 in DNA: TGTGCCAGCAGCCAAAGGGACAGGGAAGAGACCCAGTACTTC. Residues: CASSQRDREETQYF. The V gene is TRBV12-3 or TRBV12-4, the J gene TRBJ2-5, with TRBD1 matching over 9 bases. This CDR3 spans 14 amino acids. J was trimmed by 3 bases and V by 6 bases; bases with no gene match: 5.

In this sample, this clonotype turned up many times. This sequence joins TRBV24-1 and TRBJ2-2, with TRBD1 matching over 9 bases. Germline loops: CDR1 KGHDR, CDR2 SFDVKD. This CDR3 contains 18 residues. J gave up 1 base and V 2 bases, and 7 bases lay outside the gene matches. For the CDR3, the DNA is TGTGCCACCAGTGATTCCCTTGGGACAGGGCTGAACACCGGGGAGCTGTTTTTT. It specifies CATSDSLGTGLNTGELFF.

This clonotype appeared many times. The CDR3, as DNA: TGCGCCAGCAGCCAAGATAGGGTGCGGGAGCGTGAGCAGTTCTTC. Translating it yields CASSQDRVREREQFF. The J gene is TRBJ2-1, the V gene TRBV4-3, with 7 bases matching TRBD2. The V segment lost 0 bases and the J segment 9 bases; nucleotides outside the gene matches: 8. The CDR3 runs to 15 residues. Looked up from germline, CDR1 is LGHNA and CDR2 is YSLEER.

This clonotype was recorded many times. This chain connects TRBV7-9 to TRBJ1-1; 8 bases are a match to TRBD1. The CDR3 runs to 14 residues. Per germline, CDR1 SEHNR and CDR2 FQNEAQ (reference sequence). V lost 7 bases and J lost 1; bases outside the gene matches: 5. CDR3: CASTSRGQNTEAFF. CDR3 nucleotide sequence: TGTGCCAGCACCAGCAGGGGGCAGAACACTGAAGCTTTCTTT.

This clonotype was detected only a few times. The chain carries TRBV19 and TRBJ2-1; no reliable D call. Trimming left V 0 bases short and J 5 bases short, with 11 bases between. This CDR3 comprises 15 residues. CDR1 and CDR2 from the germline V gene are LNHDA and SQIVND (reference sequence). The CDR3 DNA reads TGTGCCAGTAGTATAGATCCCTACCTAAACAATGAGCAGTTCTTC. Protein: CASSIDPYLNNEQFF.

This clonotype was seen repeatedly, ten times or more. This chain uses TRBV12-3 or TRBV12-4 with TRBJ2-7, with TRBD1 matching 7 bases. This CDR3 contains 14 residues. The V and J ends lost 5 bases and 4 bases, in that order; junction bases with no gene match: 8. In DNA form, the CDR3 reads TGTGCCAGCAGTCCGCCGGGACAGATATACGAGCAGTACTTC. Translating gives CASSPPGQIYEQYF.

This clonotype has just a few counts. The chain couples TRBV6-1 to TRBJ2-5; maybe TRBD1 (6 bases). The CDR3 has 13 residues. Trimming shortened V by 7 bases and J by 5 bases, and 14 bases separated the two germline ends. Germline V lookup: CDR1 MNHNS, CDR2 SASEGT. CDR3 residues: CASTPSGEETQYF. The CDR3 DNA is TGTGCCAGCACCCCCTCAGGGGAGGAGACCCAGTACTTC.

This clonotype was detected ten times or more. The chain joins TRBV20-1 to TRBJ2-1; TRBD2 agrees at 8 bases. V lost 3 bases to trimming and J lost 7 bases; unmatched junction nucleotides: 5. CDR1 and CDR2 from the germline V gene are DFQATT and SNEGSKA (reference sequence). The CDR3 consists of 13 residues. In nucleotides, the CDR3 is TGCAGTGCTAGCGGGGGGGTCCAGAATGAGCAGTTCTTC. Amino acids: CSASGGVQNEQFF.

Many counts were recorded for this clonotype. The chain carries TRBV28 and TRBJ2-7; D is perhaps TRBD2 (6 bases). The CDR3 has 16 residues. V lost 5 bases and J lost 3, with 20 bases in between. Per germline, CDR1 MDHEN and CDR2 SYDVKM. CDR3: CASSGRGGSVRYEQYF. CDR3 nucleotide sequence: TGTGCCAGCAGTGGTAGGGGAGGATCCGTACGCTACGAGCAGTACTTC.

There are a few counts of this clonotype. This chain links TRBV2 with TRBJ2-3; a weak D match, TRBD1 (5 bases). Germline CDR1 reads SNHLY; CDR2 reads FYNNEI. CDR3 length equals 14 residues. The V and J ends lost 6 bases and 4 bases respectively, with 14 bases between them. The CDR3 loop reads CASRAGILADTQYF. The CDR3 region has the DNA TGTGCCAGCAGGGCAGGGATTTTGGCAGATACGCAGTATTTT.